These T cell receptor beta chains were read from a single sample in a study of graft-versus-host responses after intestinal transplantation. Sequenced by immunoSEQ multiplex PCR; TCRdb stores in-frame clones only, minus some. The sample consists of some 10,000 clones, 90% to 95% of them appearing once. This material consisted of PBMCs, taken nearly 70 days after transplant. Receptor source: a human patient who received an intestinal transplant, so some T cells may come from the graft donor. Each CDR3 is given with its conserved first and last residue. D genes are given only for firm matches. The size of a clone is reported for some rows only, either as once, few or many, or as a class for expanded clones.

d_call j_call v_call clone_size cdr3_aa cdr3_nt
. TRBJ2-3 TRBV7-2 . CASSFRADTQYF TGTGCCAGCAGCTTCCGAGCAGATACGCAGTATTTT
. TRBJ2-5 TRBV11-2 . CASSFPDSGETQYF TGTGCCAGCAGCTTCCCGGACAGCGGGGAGACCCAGTACTTC
. TRBJ2-1 TRBV5-6 . CASSFGSSQGNEQFF TGTGCCAGCAGCTTCGGGTCCTCGCAAGGGAATGAGCAGTTCTTC
TRBD1 TRBJ1-3 TRBV6-6 . CASTLTGEGGNTIYF TGTGCCAGCACCTTGACAGGGGAGGGTGGAAACACCATATATTTT
. TRBJ2-1 TRBV4-1 . CASSQDGGEQFF TGCGCCAGCAGCCAAGATGGTGGGGAGCAGTTCTTC
. TRBJ2-1 TRBV5-6 . CASSWGTSNSYNEQFF TGTGCCAGCAGCTGGGGCACTAGCAACTCCTACAATGAGCAGTTCTTC
. TRBJ2-2 TRBV16 . CASSQYGTTELFF TGTGCCAGCAGCCAATACGGCACAACGGAGCTGTTTTTT
TRBD2 TRBJ2-7 TRBV29-1 . CSVEIREDEQYF TGCAGCGTTGAAATTCGGGAGGACGAGCAGTACTTC
TRBD2 TRBJ2-4 TRBV2 once CASRTGLAGGPGKNIQYF TGTGCCAGCAGGACGGGACTAGCGGGAGGGCCGGGCAAAAACATTCAGTACTTC
TRBD1 TRBJ1-1 TRBV7-6 . CASSFGQVDTEAFF TGTGCCAGCAGCTTCGGACAGGTAGACACTGAAGCTTTCTTT
TRBD2 TRBJ2-1 TRBV7-2 . CASSQTSGPYNEQFF TGTGCCAGCAGCCAGACTAGCGGGCCCTACAATGAGCAGTTCTTC
TRBD1 TRBJ2-2 TRBV28 . CASSLPPPGTGGSTGELFF TGTGCCAGCAGCCTACCACCTCCCGGGACAGGGGGCTCCACCGGGGAGCTGTTTTTT
. TRBJ2-7 TRBV28 . CASGRSPMPYEQYF TGTGCCAGCGGTCGCTCCCCAATGCCTTACGAGCAGTACTTC
. TRBJ2-7 TRBV11-2 . CASREKAPFYEQYF TGTGCCAGCAGAGAAAAGGCCCCCTTCTATGAGCAGTACTTC